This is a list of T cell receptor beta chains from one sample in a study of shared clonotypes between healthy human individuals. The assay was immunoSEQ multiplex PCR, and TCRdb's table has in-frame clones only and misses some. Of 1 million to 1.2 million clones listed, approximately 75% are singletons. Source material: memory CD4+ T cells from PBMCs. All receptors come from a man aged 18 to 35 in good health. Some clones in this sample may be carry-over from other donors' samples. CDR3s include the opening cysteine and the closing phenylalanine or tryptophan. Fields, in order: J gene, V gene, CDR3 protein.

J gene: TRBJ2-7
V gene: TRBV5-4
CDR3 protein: CASSSPGLATTEQYF

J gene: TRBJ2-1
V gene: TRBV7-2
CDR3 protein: CASSWSGRDYNEQFF

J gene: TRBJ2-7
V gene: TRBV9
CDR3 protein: CASSVAGLAREQYF

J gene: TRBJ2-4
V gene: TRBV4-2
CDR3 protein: CASSVRGYIQYF

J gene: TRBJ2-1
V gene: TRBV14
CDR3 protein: CASSRDSGRWIDEQFF

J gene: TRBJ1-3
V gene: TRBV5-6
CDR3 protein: CASSWGTGIAGNTIYF

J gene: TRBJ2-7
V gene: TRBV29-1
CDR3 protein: CSASPGTGDRQQYF

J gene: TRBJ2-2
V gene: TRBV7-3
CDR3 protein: CASSLIGGGAGELFF

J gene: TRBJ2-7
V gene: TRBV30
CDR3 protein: CAWSGGRGYEQYF

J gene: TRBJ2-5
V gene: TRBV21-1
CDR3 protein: CAGRWTGGHQETQYF

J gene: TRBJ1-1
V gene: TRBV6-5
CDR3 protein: CASRGRQGAVVAFF

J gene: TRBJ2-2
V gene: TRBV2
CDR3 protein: CASSEIPSGVNTGELFF

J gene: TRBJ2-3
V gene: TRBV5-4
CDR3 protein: CASSTGLADTDTQYF

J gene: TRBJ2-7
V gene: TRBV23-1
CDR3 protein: CASSQGSYEQYF

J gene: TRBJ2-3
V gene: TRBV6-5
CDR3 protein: CASSYQTSGTDTQYF

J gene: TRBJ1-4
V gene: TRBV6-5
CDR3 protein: CASRQGYNEKLFF

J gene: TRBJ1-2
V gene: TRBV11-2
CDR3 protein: CASSLGLRKGYGYTF

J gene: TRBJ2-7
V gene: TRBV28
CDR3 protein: CASSSTSRYEQYF

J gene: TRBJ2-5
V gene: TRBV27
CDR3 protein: CASRRGQFQETQYF

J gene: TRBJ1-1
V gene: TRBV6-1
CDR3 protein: CASTPGTANTEAFF

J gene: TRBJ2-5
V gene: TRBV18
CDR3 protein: CASSPGRQQETQYF

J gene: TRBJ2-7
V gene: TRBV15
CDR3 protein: CATTRTDPGGLKQYF

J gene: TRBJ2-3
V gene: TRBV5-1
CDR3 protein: CASSWGAGVSTDTQYF

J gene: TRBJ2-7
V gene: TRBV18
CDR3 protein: CASSREGTEGYF

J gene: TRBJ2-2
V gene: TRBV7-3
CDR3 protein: CASSLGMTGELFF

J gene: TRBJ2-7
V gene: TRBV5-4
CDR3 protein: CASSETTSAFPYEQYF

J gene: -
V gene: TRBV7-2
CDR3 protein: CASSLGSSGSYEQYF

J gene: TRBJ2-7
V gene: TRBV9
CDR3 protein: CASSVDSGGSYEQYF

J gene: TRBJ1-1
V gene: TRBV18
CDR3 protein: CASSPPRAGAGNTEAFF

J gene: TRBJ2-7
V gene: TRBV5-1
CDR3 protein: CASSNTGIDEQYF

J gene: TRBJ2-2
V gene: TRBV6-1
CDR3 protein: CASSENSLAGELFF

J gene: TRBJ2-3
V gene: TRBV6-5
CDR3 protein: CASSYRRELDTQYF

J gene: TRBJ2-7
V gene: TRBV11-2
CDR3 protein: CASRPSPAGGEQYF

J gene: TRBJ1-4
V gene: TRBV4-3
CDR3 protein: CASSQDRGGNEKLFF

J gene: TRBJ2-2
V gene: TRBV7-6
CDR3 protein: CASSFDEGDGELFF

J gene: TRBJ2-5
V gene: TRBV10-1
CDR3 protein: CASSDHRYQETQYF

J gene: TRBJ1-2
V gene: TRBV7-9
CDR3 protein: CASSAWTASYGYTF

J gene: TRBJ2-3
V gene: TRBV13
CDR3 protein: CASSSPVLADTQYF

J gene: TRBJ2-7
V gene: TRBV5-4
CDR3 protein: CASSLGGLYEQYF

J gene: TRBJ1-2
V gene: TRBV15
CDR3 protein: CATSRDLTGAGYGYTF

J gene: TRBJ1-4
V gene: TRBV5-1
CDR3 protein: CASSLAGTGAEKLFF

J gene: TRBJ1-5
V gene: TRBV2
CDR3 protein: CASSRDRGDQPQHF

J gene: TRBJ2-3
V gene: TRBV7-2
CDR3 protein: CASAPWGGGTDTQYF

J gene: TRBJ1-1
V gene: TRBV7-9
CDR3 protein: CASSWEGVTEAFF

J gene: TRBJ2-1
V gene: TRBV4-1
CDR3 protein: CASSPGRREGRFF

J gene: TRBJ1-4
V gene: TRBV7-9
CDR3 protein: CASTVRLTNEKLFF